This T cell receptor beta chain is drawn from a study of beta chain features in type 1 diabetes. Across the study: Healthy donors, compared against patients, showed similar age, gender and cell yields.

The germline V gene has CDR1 KGHSH and CDR2 LQKENI. The CDR3 totals 12 residues. With 11 bases removed from V and 2 bases from J, the gap between germline ends came to 10 bases. This clone was counted a few times. The study reverse transcribed the entire isolated RNA, so it sequenced expressed TCRB transcripts. Profiling relied on immunoSEQ multiplex PCR, and the TCRdb table lists in-frame clones only, not all of them. This sample has approximately 90,000 clones, with around a third found just once. This chain links TRBV18 with TRBJ1-3; no reliable D call. The sample taken for sequencing was stem cell memory CD4+ T cells from blood. The receptor's source is a young woman in good health. The CDR3 protein is CAVRGTGNTIYF. Written as DNA, the CDR3 is TGTGCCGTCCGGGGAACTGGAAACACCATATATTTT.